The following is a TCR beta chain sequence with its context. These data belong to a study of blood T cell repertoires in COVID-19. Whole-study context: Nucleic acid was either cDNA or gDNA, and it came from T cells, B-cell-depleted T cells, or PBMCs.

Trimming at V came to 4 bases and at J to 6 bases, leaving 12 bases not matched to a gene. Germline assignment: CDR1 LGHNT and CDR2 FRNRAP. CDR3 length: 16 amino acids. The protocol was immunoSEQ multiplex PCR, while the TCRdb copy is restricted to in-frame clones and leaves out a portion. The data show some 100,000 clones, about 90% seen once. The specimen sequenced was peripheral blood. The J gene is TRBJ2-7, the V gene TRBV12-5, with 10 bases that match TRBD1. This sequence was found in a human donor in a cohort sampled during active COVID-19. The CDR3 nucleotides read TGTGCTAGTGGTTCTACCTTCACCGGGACAGGGGTCGAGCAGTACTTC. Translating it yields CASGSTFTGTGVEQYF.